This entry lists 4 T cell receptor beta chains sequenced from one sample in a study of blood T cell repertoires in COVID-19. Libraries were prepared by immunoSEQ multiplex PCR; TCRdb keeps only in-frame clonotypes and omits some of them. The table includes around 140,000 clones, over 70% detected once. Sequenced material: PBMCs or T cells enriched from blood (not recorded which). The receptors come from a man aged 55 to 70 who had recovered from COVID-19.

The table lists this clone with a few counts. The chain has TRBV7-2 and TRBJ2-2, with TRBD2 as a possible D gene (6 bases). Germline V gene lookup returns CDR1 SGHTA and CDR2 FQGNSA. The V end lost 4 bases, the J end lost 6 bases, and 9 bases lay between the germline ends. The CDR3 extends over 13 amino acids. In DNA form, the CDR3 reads TGTGCCAGCAGCTCGGTAGCGGCCGGGGAGCTGTTTTTT. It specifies CASSSVAAGELFF.

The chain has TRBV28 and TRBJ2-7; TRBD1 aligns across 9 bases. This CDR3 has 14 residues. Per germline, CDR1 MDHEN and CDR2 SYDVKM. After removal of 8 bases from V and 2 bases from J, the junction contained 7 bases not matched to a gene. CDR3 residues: CASSSGQGTYEQYF. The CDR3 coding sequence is TGTGCCAGCTCCTCGGGACAGGGCACCTACGAGCAGTACTTC.

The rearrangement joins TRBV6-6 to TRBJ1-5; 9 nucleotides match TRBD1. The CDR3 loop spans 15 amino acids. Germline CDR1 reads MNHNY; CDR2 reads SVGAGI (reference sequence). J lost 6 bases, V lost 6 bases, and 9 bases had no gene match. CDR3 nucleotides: TGTGCCAGCAGCACCGGGACAGGGCTTTTTCAGCCCCAGCATTTT. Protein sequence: CASSTGTGLFQPQHF.

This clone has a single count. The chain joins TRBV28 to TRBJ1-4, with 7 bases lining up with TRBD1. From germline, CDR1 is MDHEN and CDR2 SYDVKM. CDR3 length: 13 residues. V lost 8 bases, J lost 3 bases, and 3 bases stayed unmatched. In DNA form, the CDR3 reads TGTGCCAGCTTGGACAGGTCTAATGAAAAACTGTTTTTT. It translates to CASLDRSNEKLFF. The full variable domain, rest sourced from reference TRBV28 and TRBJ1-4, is DVKVTQSSRYLVKRTGEKVFLECVQDMDHENMFWYRQDPGLGLRLIYFSYDVKMKEKGDIPEGYSVSREKKERFSLILESASTNQTSMYLCASLDRSNEKLFFGSGTQLSVL.